The clone carrying this T cell receptor (beta chain) was counted ten times or more. The cDNA was synthesized by means of template-switch 5'RACE, which was carried out with 10-nucleotide random UMIs. TCRdb recomputed calls from the 5' RACE reads with MiXCR, one row per CDR3 protein. The repertoire includes 35,000 to 50,000 distinct CDR3 sequences, roughly 2.5% of them detected once, and about 2.4% sits in the top ten. Germline-derived CDR1 and CDR2 are SGHRS and YFSETQ. Trimming pared 4 bases from V and 8 bases from J, leaving 15 bases between. CDR3 length: 13 amino acids. This sample stems from a study of neurological immune-mediated disorders. The unsorted libraries originated from 2 million PBMCs that had been stored at -80 C.

Specimen: PBMCs. V and J are TRBV5-1 and TRBJ1-2, with D unresolved. This clonotype was sampled from a man aged 50-60 years with multiple sclerosis. CDR3 sequence: CASSPDQTAGYTF. CDR3 nucleotide sequence: TGCGCCAGCAGCCCGGACCAAACGGCAGGCTACACCTTC.